The clone carrying this TCR beta chain was seen only once. As yet, its antigen is unknown. The data were obtained in a study of shared clonotypes between healthy human individuals. Overall study results and limits: In general, naive subsets displayed greater estimated richness than memory subsets did. Clonotypes which were not shared had lower generation probabilities than clonotypes that all four donors shared.

Germline trimming cut 0 bases from V and 4 bases from J; bases unmatched to any gene: 7. This CDR3 comprises 16 residues. Per the germline V gene, CDR1 is MNHEY and CDR2 is SMNVEV (reference sequence). Here immunoSEQ multiplex PCR was the method, and the copy in TCRdb shows in-frame clones only, minus some. The sample lists a few million clones, about 94% occurring once. The naive CD8 population came from CD45RO-negative cells selected for CCR7, without terminally differentiated effector memory CD45RA+ cells. Free of recent acute infections or vaccinations, the donors were healthy HIV-negative adults.

This TCR came from a man in his late teens or twenties in good health. Some clones in this sample may be carry-over from other donors' samples. The chain is built from TRBV27 and TRBJ2-3; 7 bases agree with TRBD2. The sample was naive CD8+ T cells from PBMCs. CDR3 residues: CASSLSAGAEADTQYF. CDR3 bases: TGTGCCAGCAGTTTATCTGCGGGAGCGGAGGCAGATACGCAGTATTTT.